The 14 T cell receptor beta chains below were found in one sample sequenced in a study of T cells after yellow fever vaccination. TCRdb passed the 5' RACE reads through MiXCR, listing each CDR3 protein once. The sample holds roughly 180,000 distinct CDR3 sequences, about 6% seen once. This specimen was CD4+ T cells sorted from PBMCs, taken on the day of the first yellow fever vaccination. Receptor source: a man between 18 and 29 years old who received the YFV17D yellow fever vaccine.

This clonotype was detected many times. The chain has TRBV28 and TRBJ1-2, with a weak D call TRBD1 (6 bases). Per the germline V gene, CDR1 is MDHEN and CDR2 is SYDVKM. The V end was cut by 2 bases, the J end by 8 bases, with 12 bases between. This CDR3 region has 13 residues. The CDR3 here is CASSLADRIGYTF. DNA of the CDR3: TGTGCCAGCAGTTTAGCCGACAGGATCGGCTACACCTTC.

This clonotype appeared many times. The rearrangement links TRBV2 to TRBJ2-4; the D gene is possibly TRBD1 (6 bases). There are 13 residues in the CDR3. Trimming took 3 bases from V and 6 from J, leaving 9 bases between them. The germline V gene has CDR1 SNHLY and CDR2 FYNNEI. CDR3 sequence reads: CASSDPRGNIQYF. The CDR3 coding sequence is TGTGCCAGCAGTGACCCCAGGGGAAACATTCAGTACTTC.

This clonotype has only a few counts. This chain links TRBV4-1 with TRBJ2-3; 9 positions agree with TRBD2. Germline loops: CDR1 MGHRA, CDR2 YSYEKL. J lost 4 bases, V lost 1 base, and 6 bases had no gene match. The CDR3 has 16 residues. The CDR3 loop is CASSQVSGGPADTQYF. The CDR3 DNA sequence: TGCGCCAGCAGCCAAGTTAGCGGGGGACCAGCAGATACGCAGTATTTT.

This clonotype was recorded at least ten times. V gene TRBV7-2 combines with J gene TRBJ2-3; unclear D gene. The CDR3 loop spans 14 amino acids. Trimming pared 2 bases from V and 4 bases from J, leaving 10 bases between. Germline V CDR1 and CDR2: SGHTA, FQGNSA. CDR3 amino acids: CASSLREPADTQYF. CDR3 nucleotide sequence: TGTGCCAGCAGCTTACGTGAGCCCGCAGATACGCAGTATTTT.

This sequence joins TRBV20-1 and TRBJ1-1; 10 bases are shared with TRBD1. The germline CDR1 and CDR2 sequences are DFQATT and SNEGSKA (reference sequence). The J segment lost 10 bases and the V segment lost 6 bases, leaving 8 bases of the junction unmatched. The CDR3 extends over 12 amino acids. CDR3 region: CSAPGQGYVAFF. The CDR3 coding sequence is TGCAGTGCCCCGGGACAGGGGTATGTAGCTTTCTTT.

The sample holds a few counts of this clonotype. This chain connects TRBV20-1 to TRBJ1-4; D possibly corresponds to TRBD1 (5 bases). Trimming shortened V by 3 bases and J by 2 bases, and 13 bases separated the two germline ends. CDR1 DFQATT and CDR2 SNEGSKA come from the germline V gene (reference sequence). This CDR3 is 15 amino acids long. Here the CDR3 DNA reads TGCAGTGCTAGTGGGGGGTGGACGACTAATGAAAAACTGTTTTTT. Translated, it gives CSASGGWTTNEKLFF.

This clonotype has more than one count but fewer than ten. The chain recombines TRBV4-1 with TRBJ2-7; no clear D gene. Looked up from germline, CDR1 is MGHRA and CDR2 is YSYEKL. The CDR3 has 14 amino acids. Trimming pared 0 bases from V and 0 bases from J, leaving 6 bases between. Written as DNA, the CDR3 is TGCGCCAGCAGCCAAGACTACGGCTCCTACGAGCAGTACGTC. This sequence encodes CASSQDYGSYEQYV.

This clonotype came up a few times. The chain uses TRBV7-9 and TRBJ1-5; D may be TRBD1 (5 bases). Between the trimmed V and J ends, which lost 6 bases and 3 bases, there was a span of 12 bases. The CDR3 runs to 14 residues. Germline V gene data show CDR1 as SEHNR and CDR2 as FQNEAQ (reference sequence). The CDR3 region is CASSFDSLNQPQHF. CDR3 nucleotide sequence: TGTGCCAGCAGTTTTGACAGCCTCAATCAGCCCCAGCATTTT.

Many counts were recorded for this clonotype. The chain employs TRBV6-1 and TRBJ2-1, with D tentatively TRBD1 or TRBD2 (5 bases each). V lost 6 bases to trimming and J lost 8 bases, with 17 bases between them. CDR3 size: 14 residues. In germline, CDR1 is MNHNS, CDR2 SASEGT. The CDR3 region has the DNA TGTGCCAGCAGAGGTGACGGGGCTACGCATGAGCAGTTCTTC. It specifies CASRGDGATHEQFF.

There are many counts of this clonotype. The chain links TRBV3-1 to TRBJ2-1; possibly TRBD1 or TRBD2 for D (5 bases each). The germline V gene encodes CDR1 LGHDT and CDR2 YNNKEL (reference sequence). The CDR3 runs 14 residues. Trimming removed 4 bases at V and 9 bases at J, with 16 bases between. The CDR3 DNA follows: TGTGCCAGCAGCCCCCGGGACCCAGCGGTTGAGCAGTTCTTC. Protein sequence: CASSPRDPAVEQFF.

This clonotype was seen ten or more times. The chain joins TRBV14 to TRBJ2-1, with 8 bases matching TRBD2. The CDR3 totals 14 residues. V lost 4 bases to trimming and J lost 8 bases; unmatched junction nucleotides: 7. The germline V gene has CDR1 SGHDN and CDR2 FVKESK. CDR3 sequence (DNA): TGTGCCAGCAGCCCGCAGCGGGGGATCGATGAGCAGTTCTTC. Translated: CASSPQRGIDEQFF.

A few counts support this clonotype. The genes are TRBV7-2 and TRBJ2-7, with 11 positions matching TRBD2. The CDR3 has 15 residues. Germline V gene sequence: CDR1 SGHTA, CDR2 FQGNSA. With V trimmed by 4 bases and J by 0 bases, 2 bases remained unmatched. The CDR3 is CASSYTSGGSYEQYF. For the CDR3, the DNA is TGTGCCAGCAGCTATACTAGCGGGGGCTCCTACGAGCAGTACTTC.

This clonotype was found many times. The chain links TRBV10-3 to TRBJ2-7; D is unresolved. The V and J ends lost 5 bases and 3 bases respectively, with 5 bases between them. This CDR3 spans 11 amino acids. CDR1 is ENHRY and CDR2 is SYGVKD in the germline V gene. CDR3 amino acids: CAISSVYEQYF. DNA of the CDR3: TGTGCCATCAGTTCGGTCTACGAGCAGTACTTC.

Comment on this clonotype: Since a much larger clone is just one base distant, this may be a read error. This chain uses TRBV19 with TRBJ2-7; D gene unclear. The CDR3 is made up of 13 amino acids. V lost 4 bases and J 0 bases, leaving 7 bases between the germline ends. CDR1 LNHDA and CDR2 SQIVND come from the germline V gene (reference sequence). This chain's CDR3 is CASSRCTSYEQYF. The CDR3 nucleotides read TGTGCCAGTAGTAGGTGTACCTCCTACGAGCAGTACTTC.